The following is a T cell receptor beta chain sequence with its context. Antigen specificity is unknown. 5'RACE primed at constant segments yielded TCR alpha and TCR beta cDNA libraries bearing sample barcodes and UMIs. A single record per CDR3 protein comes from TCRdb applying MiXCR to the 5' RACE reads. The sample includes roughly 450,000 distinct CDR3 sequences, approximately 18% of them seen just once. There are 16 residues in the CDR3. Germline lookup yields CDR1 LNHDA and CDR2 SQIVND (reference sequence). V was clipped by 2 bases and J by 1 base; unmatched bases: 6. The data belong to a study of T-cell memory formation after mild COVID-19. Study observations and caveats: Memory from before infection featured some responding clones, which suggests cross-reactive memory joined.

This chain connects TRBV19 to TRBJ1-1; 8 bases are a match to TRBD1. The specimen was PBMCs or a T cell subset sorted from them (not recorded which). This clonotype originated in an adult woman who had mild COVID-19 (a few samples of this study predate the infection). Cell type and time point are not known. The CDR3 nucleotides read TGTGCCAGTAGTATATCGCAGGGGGCGCGGAACACTGAAGCTTTCTTT. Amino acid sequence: CASSISQGARNTEAFF.